These 28 T cell receptor beta chains were all obtained from the same sample, sequenced in a study of monozygotic twins with inflammatory bowel disease. Reanalyzing the 5' RACE reads, TCRdb keeps one entry per CDR3 protein, without DNA. The sample includes around 450,000 distinct CDR3 sequences. The material sequenced was blood. Every receptor here comes from a human donor with ulcerative colitis or Crohn's disease, or a healthy co-twin of an affected twin (not recorded which).

V gene TRBV2 combines with J gene TRBJ1-1; TCRdb's D gene call, TRBD1, goes unchecked for lack of DNA. The V gene's germline CDR1 is SNHLY and CDR2 FYNNEI. The CDR3 loop spans 11 amino acids. The CDR3 spells CASSYDREAFF.

The CDR3 sequence is CASSLAGLSGYTF. The gene calls are TRBV5-1 and TRBJ1-2. CDR3 size: 13 residues. CDR1 and CDR2 from the germline V gene are SGHRS and YFSETQ.

The CDR3 spells CASSSYTSGRTDTQYF. The rearrangement uses TRBV28 and TRBJ2-3; as DNA is missing, the TRBD2 call by TCRdb cannot be tested. The CDR3 loop spans 16 amino acids. CDR1 and CDR2 (germline): MDHEN, SYDVKM.

This chain joins TRBV7-2 and TRBJ2-5; absent DNA, TCRdb's TRBD2 call cannot be checked. The CDR3 runs 13 residues. Germline CDR1 reads SGHTA; CDR2 reads FQGNSA. The CDR3 region is CASSIGLAGTQYF.

This chain links TRBV7-3 with TRBJ2-1. The CDR3 spans 16 residues. Germline CDR1 SGHTA, CDR2 FQGTGA. The CDR3 here is CASSLMAAAAYNEQFF.

This chain uses TRBV28 with TRBJ1-2. Germline CDR1 is MDHEN and CDR2 is SYDVKM. The CDR3 has 15 residues. CDR3: CASSSPYAGNYGYTF.

The CDR3: CASSLAGDTSYEQYF. This chain connects TRBV5-1 to TRBJ2-7. CDR1 and CDR2 from the germline V gene are SGHRS and YFSETQ. CDR3 size: 15 residues.

The chain recombines TRBV19 with TRBJ2-7; absent DNA, TCRdb's TRBD1 call cannot be checked. There are 15 residues in the CDR3. CDR1 and CDR2 from the germline V gene are LNHDA and SQIVND (reference sequence). The CDR3 is CASSISGQGNYEQYF.

This chain joins TRBV5-1 and TRBJ1-3. Germline CDR1 reads SGHRS; CDR2 reads YFSETQ. This CDR3 comprises 18 residues. CDR3 amino acids: CASSLTLPGSIERNTIYF.

This chain joins TRBV7-2 and TRBJ2-1; without DNA, the TCRdb call of TRBD1 cannot be checked. The CDR3 totals 15 residues. Germline loops: CDR1 SGHTA, CDR2 FQGNSA. The CDR3 protein is CASSSRTGGAIEQFF.

The chain employs TRBV6-6 and TRBJ2-5; the D gene TCRdb calls, TRBD1, cannot be checked with no DNA. The CDR3 is 14 residues long. In germline, CDR1 is MNHNY, CDR2 SVGAGI (reference sequence). CDR3 region: CASSPPGDKETQYF.

J is TRBJ2-3 and V is TRBV7-9. The CDR3 consists of 15 residues. CDR1 and CDR2 (germline): SEHNR, FQNEAQ (reference sequence). The CDR3 sequence: CASSLGVTSTETQYF.

The chain combines TRBV5-6 with TRBJ2-4. Germline V lookup: CDR1 SGHDT, CDR2 YYEEEE. This CDR3 is 16 amino acids long. CDR3 sequence: CASSLGSGVAKNIQYF.

The chain combines TRBV7-3 with TRBJ2-1; no DNA is available, so the TRBD2 call from TCRdb remains unchecked. The V gene's germline CDR1 is SGHTA and CDR2 FQGTGA. This CDR3 region has 14 residues. The CDR3 region is CASSPSLADNEQFF.

The V gene is TRBV10-3, the J gene TRBJ2-1; TCRdb indicates TRBD2, and absent DNA this call remains unverified. This CDR3 comprises 16 residues. Germline V gives CDR1 ENHRY, CDR2 SYGVKD. CDR3 amino acids: CAIRGLAGDSYNEQFF.

The chain has TRBV19 and TRBJ2-3; TCRdb's D call, TRBD2, is unchecked because there is no DNA. The CDR3 has 18 amino acids. Germline V CDR1 and CDR2: LNHDA, SQIVND (reference sequence). The CDR3: CASSRERLAGGPTDTQYF.

The genes are TRBV2 and TRBJ2-4; no DNA is available, so the TRBD1 call from TCRdb remains unchecked. The CDR3 runs to 15 residues. The germline gives CDR1 SNHLY, CDR2 FYNNEI. CDR3 sequence: CASSRDRGMKNIQYF.

The chain recombines TRBV20-1 with TRBJ2-3; TCRdb designates TRBD1, a call that cannot be tested without DNA. The CDR3 sequence is 11 residues long. The germline CDR1 and CDR2 sequences are DFQATT and SNEGSKA (reference sequence). CDR3 amino acids: CSFSGADTQYF.

This rearrangement joins TRBV7-3 to TRBJ2-2. CDR3 length equals 13 residues. The germline V gene has CDR1 SGHTA and CDR2 FQGTGA. CDR3 in amino acids: CASSFLDAGELFF.

The rearrangement joins TRBV28 to TRBJ1-5; TCRdb picks TRBD1, but there is no DNA to check that call. CDR3 length: 15 amino acids. Germline CDR1 is MDHEN and CDR2 is SYDVKM. CDR3 sequence: CASSLGTGEVQPQHF.

V and J are TRBV7-3 and TRBJ2-7. The germline V gene encodes CDR1 SGHTA and CDR2 FQGTGA. CDR3 length: 15 residues. CDR3 amino acids: CASSPMVFTSYEQYF.

The chain is built from TRBV23-1 and TRBJ2-7; as DNA is missing, the TRBD1 call by TCRdb cannot be tested. TRBV23-1 is given ORF status, its function remaining uncertain. The CDR3 runs 14 residues. CDR3 in amino acids: CASSQTGPTYEQYF.

The chain uses TRBV20-1 and TRBJ2-7. The CDR3 is made up of 12 amino acids. Germline values: CDR1 DFQATT, CDR2 SNEGSKA (reference sequence). CDR3 loop: CSAGPVTYEQYF.

The chain uses TRBV19 and TRBJ2-2. In germline, CDR1 is LNHDA, CDR2 SQIVND (reference sequence). The CDR3 loop spans 12 amino acids. CDR3 protein: CASSTSTGELFF.

V and J are TRBV12-3 or TRBV12-4 and TRBJ2-7. The CDR3 covers 12 residues. CDR3 sequence reads: CASSLATVEQYF.

The rearrangement joins TRBV18 to TRBJ2-2. The CDR3 spans 15 residues. Germline CDR1 reads KGHSH; CDR2 reads LQKENI. The CDR3 protein is CASSPFDKNTGELFF.

CDR3 sequence: CASSFSGTSYEQYF. V gene TRBV7-2 combines with J gene TRBJ2-7; TCRdb's assignment of TRBD2 cannot be checked, as there is no DNA. The CDR3 runs to 14 residues. Germline CDR1 reads SGHTA; CDR2 reads FQGNSA.

The rearrangement uses TRBV4-1 and TRBJ2-3. This CDR3 has 13 residues. Germline CDR1 MGHRA, CDR2 YSYEKL. This CDR3 is CASSRPMDDTQYF.